Shown below are 14 T cell receptor beta chains from a single sample sequenced in a study of shared clonotypes between healthy human individuals. The data were produced by immunoSEQ multiplex PCR, yet TCRdb's version contains in-frame clones alone and is incomplete. The sample records a few million clones, about 93% being singletons. Only CD45RO-negative cells positively selected for CCR7 counted as naive CD8 cells, so terminally differentiated effector memory CD45RA+ cells were excluded. Sequencing was performed on naive CD8+ T cells from PBMCs. All receptors derive from a man in his late teens or twenties in good health. Some clones in this sample may be carry-over from other donors' samples.

Regarding this clone: The same CDR3 is also encoded by other DNA sequences in this sample. The V call is TRBV9, the J call TRBJ2-1; D call uncertain. This CDR3 spans 13 amino acids. The germline V gene has CDR1 SGDLS and CDR2 YYNGEE. The V and J ends lost 0 bases and 8 bases respectively, with 9 bases between them. The DNA of the CDR3 is TGTGCCAGCAGCGTAGGGATCGGGTATGAGCAGTTCTTC. Its protein product is CASSVGIGYEQFF.

The rearrangement uses TRBV7-2 and TRBJ2-7; D call uncertain. V dropped 2 bases and J dropped 7 bases, with 21 bases sitting between them. There are 16 residues in the CDR3. Germline V CDR1 and CDR2: SGHTA, FQGNSA. CDR3 protein: CASSLNEWRMTWEQYF. The CDR3 bases are TGTGCCAGCAGCTTAAATGAATGGCGGATGACTTGGGAGCAGTACTTC.

The chain uses TRBV7-9 and TRBJ2-7, with 9 nucleotides matching TRBD1. The CDR3 has 15 amino acids. The ends lost 5 bases at V and 7 bases at J; junction bases unmatched: 12. Germline CDR1 reads SEHNR; CDR2 reads FQNEAQ (reference sequence). The CDR3 DNA reads as TGTGCCAGCAGCGCACCGGGACAGGGTCGCCAGGAGCAGTACTTC. Translating it yields CASSAPGQGRQEQYF.

The chain employs TRBV13 and TRBJ1-1, with D unresolved. Germline V gene sequence: CDR1 PRHDT, CDR2 FYEKMQ (reference sequence). V gave up 2 bases and J gave up 3 bases, with 10 bases separating them. This CDR3 contains 14 residues. The CDR3 sequence is CASSLLRGDTEAFF. CDR3 DNA sequence: TGTGCCAGCAGCTTACTGCGCGGGGACACTGAAGCTTTCTTT.

The chain employs TRBV27 and TRBJ2-7; 9 bases line up with TRBD1. From germline, CDR1 is MNHEY and CDR2 SMNVEV (reference sequence). V dropped 5 bases and J dropped 6; count of bases not matched to a gene: 14. CDR3 length: 16 residues. Here the CDR3 reads CASSHIPGTGFGEQYF. The CDR3 bases are TGTGCCAGCAGTCACATCCCTGGGACAGGGTTCGGCGAGCAGTACTTC.

The J gene is TRBJ2-4, the V gene TRBV15; TRBD2 is a possible D gene (5 bases). There are 15 residues in the CDR3. The V end lost 1 base, the J end lost 6 bases, and 13 bases lay between the germline ends. Germline V lookup: CDR1 LNHNV, CDR2 YYDKDF (reference sequence). The DNA for the CDR3 is TGTGCCACCAGCAGAGTAGCCGAGGGAAGAAACATTCAGTACTTC. Encoded protein: CATSRVAEGRNIQYF.

This clone was observed a single time. The chain joins TRBV6-6 to TRBJ2-5; perhaps TRBD2 as D (6 bases). The CDR3 extends over 14 amino acids. Germline V gene sequence: CDR1 MNHNY, CDR2 SVGAGI (reference sequence). V was shortened by 4 bases and J by 11 bases, with 20 bases between the two germline ends. CDR3 in DNA: TGTGCCAGCAGTTTGGCGGGTTCCCCGGGGGAGCAGTACTTC. Its translation is CASSLAGSPGEQYF.

The CDR3 reads CASSPAGTDNEQFF. The CDR3 DNA is TGTGCCAGCAGCCCTGCGGGGACAGACAATGAGCAGTTCTTC. The chain has TRBV7-9 and TRBJ2-1, with D perhaps matching TRBD1 (7 bases). Per germline, CDR1 SEHNR and CDR2 FQNEAQ (reference sequence). This CDR3 comprises 14 residues. The V end lost 5 bases, the J end lost 5 bases, and 13 bases lay between the germline ends.

The J gene is TRBJ2-7, the V gene TRBV6-1, with 9 bases fitting TRBD2. V was pared by 2 bases and J by 3 bases, with 5 bases of the junction left unmatched. The CDR3 covers 15 residues. Germline V gene lookup returns CDR1 MNHNS and CDR2 SASEGT. The CDR3 protein is CASSEIAGVVYEQYF. CDR3 bases: TGTGCCAGCAGTGAAATAGCGGGAGTCGTCTACGAGCAGTACTTC.

The rearrangement links TRBV28 to TRBJ2-5; 12 bases line up with TRBD2. Per germline, CDR1 MDHEN and CDR2 SYDVKM. J gave up 6 bases and V 7 bases, and 9 bases lay outside the gene matches. The CDR3 has 15 residues. The CDR3 nucleotides are TGTGCCAGCACCCCGCTACTAGCGGGAGGCAAGACCCAGTACTTC. This codes for CASTPLLAGGKTQYF.

The rearrangement joins TRBV11-2 to TRBJ2-1; D gene unclear. Trimming shortened V by 5 bases and J by 9 bases, and 14 bases separated the two germline ends. The CDR3 has 13 residues. Germline V gives CDR1 SGHAT, CDR2 FQNNGV. The CDR3 coding sequence is TGTGCCAGCAGCCCCTCTGGCGCGATTGAGCAGTTCTTC. Its translation: CASSPSGAIEQFF.

The gene calls are TRBV11-1 and TRBJ2-7, with D possibly matching TRBD2 (6 bases). Trimming took 4 bases from V and 3 from J, leaving 19 bases between them. CDR1 and CDR2 from the germline V gene are SGHAT and FQDESV (reference sequence). This CDR3 has 16 residues. The CDR3 protein is CASSSSTGESLYEQYF. CDR3 nucleotides: TGTGCCAGCAGCTCTAGCACGGGAGAGAGCCTCTACGAGCAGTACTTC.

This chain connects TRBV2 to TRBJ2-2; D not certain. The CDR3 extends over 14 amino acids. V lost 6 bases, J lost 5 bases, and 13 bases lay in between. Germline lookup yields CDR1 SNHLY and CDR2 FYNNEI. CDR3 loop: CASRYSEGTGELFF. CDR3 sequence (DNA): TGTGCCAGCAGGTATTCCGAAGGGACCGGGGAGCTGTTTTTT.

This chain joins TRBV6-6 and TRBJ1-5; 7 nucleotides match TRBD1. Germline CDR1 reads MNHNY; CDR2 reads SVGAGI (reference sequence). V gave up 6 bases and J gave up 2 bases; unmatched junction bases: 4. CDR3 size: 14 residues. In DNA, the CDR3 is TGTGCCAGCAGATCAGGGGGTGGCAATCAGCCCCAGCATTTT. Protein sequence: CASRSGGGNQPQHF.